The rows below give T cell receptor beta chains drawn from one sample of a study of cytomegalovirus exposure and HLA in healthy donors. Repertoires were generated with immunoSEQ multiplex PCR, while TCRdb's copy carries only in-frame clones and drops some. The sample carries about 100,000 clones, under 80% recorded once. The specimen sequenced was PBMCs. The receptors here all came from a man between 40 and 49 years old in good health and CMV-seropositive. Both conserved end residues are part of each CDR3. The D gene is left open where the match is weak. A clone size is listed for some rows: how often the clone was seen (once, few, many), or a class if it is expanded.

v_gene	j_gene	d_gene	abundance	CDR3aa	CDR3nt
TRBV7-6	TRBJ2-1	TRBD2	-	CASTETGGQFF	TGTGCCAGCACCGAGACGGGGGGGCAGTTCTTC
TRBV27	TRBJ1-3	TRBD1	once	CASSPGQRNTIYF	TGTGCCAGCTCACCGGGACAGAGAAACACCATATATTTT
TRBV28	TRBJ1-2	TRBD1	-	CATPIKQGDYGYTF	TGTGCCACCCCGATCAAACAGGGGGACTATGGCTACACCTTC
TRBV2	TRBJ2-7	TRBD1	-	CASSGAGGYEQYF	TGTGCCAGCAGTGGGGCAGGGGGCTACGAGCAGTACTTC
TRBV19	TRBJ1-1	TRBD1	-	CASSYLQGDAEAFF	TGTGCCAGTAGTTACTTACAGGGGGACGCTGAAGCTTTCTTT
TRBV28	TRBJ2-7	-	-	CASSLGSMGTHEQYF	TGTGCCAGCAGTTTAGGGAGTATGGGCACCCACGAGCAGTACTTC
TRBV27	TRBJ1-3	-	-	CASSSTRVSGNTIYF	TGTGCCAGCAGTTCAACCCGCGTCTCTGGAAACACCATATATTTT
TRBV5-1	TRBJ2-3	-	-	CASSSAPRSTDTQYF	TGCGCCAGCAGCTCCGCGCCAAGAAGCACAGATACGCAGTATTTT
TRBV5-1	TRBJ1-4	-	few	CASSSIGGVANEKLFF	TGCGCCAGCAGTTCCATAGGAGGGGTAGCTAATGAAAAACTGTTTTTT
TRBV28	TRBJ1-1	TRBD1	-	CASSGGTGAKAFF	TGTGCCAGCAGTGGGGGGACAGGGGCGAAAGCTTTCTTT
TRBV29-1	TRBJ2-5	TRBD1	once	CSGRDRGKTQYF	TGCAGCGGGCGGGACAGGGGGAAGACCCAGTACTTC
TRBV7-9	TRBJ2-1	-	-	CASSLGSPGNEQFF	TGTGCCAGCAGCTTAGGTTCTCCGGGCAATGAGCAGTTCTTC
TRBV6-1	TRBJ2-1	TRBD1	few	CASNEEGTGGAEQLF	TGTGCCAGCAATGAAGAAGGGACAGGGGGCGCCGAGCAGCTCTTC
TRBV21-1	TRBJ2-6	-	-	CASSKLLRLAGGGANVLTF	TGTGCCAGCAGCAAACTCCTGAGACTAGCGGGAGGCGGGGCCAACGTCCTGACTTTC
TRBV19	TRBJ1-2	-	-	CASSIVRGPGDYGYTF	TGTGCCAGTAGTATAGTTCGGGGCCCGGGGGACTATGGCTACACCTTC
TRBV25-1	TRBJ2-1	TRBD1	-	CASSEITGGTYNEQFF	TGTGCCAGCAGTGAAATCACAGGGGGCACCTACAATGAGCAGTTCTTC
TRBV15	TRBJ2-3	-	-	CAGAEPGTDTQYF	TGTGCCGGGGCGGAGCCCGGCACAGATACGCAGTATTTT
TRBV28	TRBJ1-2	-	-	CALRRDYYGYTF	TGTGCTCTGCGGAGGGATTACTATGGCTACACCTTC
TRBV10-3	TRBJ2-7	TRBD2	-	CAISEGALAGKYEQYF	TGTGCCATCAGTGAGGGGGCTCTAGCGGGAAAGTACGAGCAGTACTTC
TRBV13	TRBJ2-1	TRBD2	once	CASSLMERELAYEQFF	TGTGCCAGCAGCTTAATGGAGCGGGAGTTGGCGTATGAGCAGTTCTTC
TRBV28	TRBJ2-3	TRBD2	-	CASSLSTLLAGADTQYF	TGTGCCAGCAGTTTATCCACTCTACTAGCGGGAGCAGATACGCAGTATTTT
TRBV7-8	TRBJ2-7	-	-	CASSSATVLVEQYF	TGTGCCAGCAGCTCTGCTACAGTTCTGGTCGAGCAGTACTTC
TRBV6-6	TRBJ2-7	-	once	CASSYKHRDYEQYF	TGTGCCAGCAGTTACAAACACAGGGACTACGAGCAGTACTTC
TRBV7-2	TRBJ2-1	TRBD2	-	CASSAGGTSGKDEQFF	TGTGCCAGCAGCGCAGGCGGGACTAGCGGGAAAGACGAGCAGTTCTTC
TRBV5-4	TRBJ2-3	TRBD2	-	CASSPNAGTSGGRADTQYF	TGTGCCAGCAGCCCCAACGCCGGGACTAGCGGGGGGAGGGCAGATACGCAGTATTTT
TRBV9	TRBJ2-5	-	few	CASSDRYLETQYF	TGTGCCAGCAGCGACAGGTACCTAGAGACCCAGTACTTC
TRBV7-6	TRBJ2-7	TRBD2	once	CASSLGTSGGAHEQYF	TGTGCCAGCAGCTTAGGGACTAGCGGGGGGGCCCACGAGCAGTACTTC
TRBV5-5	TRBJ2-2	-	-	CASSLRATNTGELFF	TGTGCCAGCAGCCTGAGGGCCACGAACACCGGGGAGCTGTTTTTT
TRBV7-9	TRBJ2-1	TRBD2	once	CASSSLAGENNEQFF	TGTGCCAGCAGCTCTCTAGCGGGAGAGAACAATGAGCAGTTCTTC
TRBV7-9	TRBJ2-1	-	-	CASSLPELGLNEQFF	TGTGCCAGCAGCTTACCAGAATTAGGACTAAATGAGCAGTTCTTC
TRBV4-2	TRBJ1-1	-	-	CASSLEVGTEAFF	TGTGCCAGCAGCTTGGAGGTAGGCACTGAAGCTTTCTTT
TRBV5-4	TRBJ1-2	-	-	CASSLAKTSNYGYTF	TGTGCCAGCAGCTTGGCCAAGACATCTAACTATGGCTACACCTTC